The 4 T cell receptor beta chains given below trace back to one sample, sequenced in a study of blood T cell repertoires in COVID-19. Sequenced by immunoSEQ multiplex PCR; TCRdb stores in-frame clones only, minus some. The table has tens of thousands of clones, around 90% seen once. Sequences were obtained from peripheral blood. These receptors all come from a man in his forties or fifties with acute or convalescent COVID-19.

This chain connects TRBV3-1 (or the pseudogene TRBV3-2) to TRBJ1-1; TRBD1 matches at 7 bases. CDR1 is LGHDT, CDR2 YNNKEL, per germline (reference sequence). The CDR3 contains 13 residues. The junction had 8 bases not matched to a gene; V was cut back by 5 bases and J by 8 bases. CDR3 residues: CASSTWSRGEAFF. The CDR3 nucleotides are TGTGCCAGCAGCACTTGGAGCAGGGGGGAAGCTTTCTTT.

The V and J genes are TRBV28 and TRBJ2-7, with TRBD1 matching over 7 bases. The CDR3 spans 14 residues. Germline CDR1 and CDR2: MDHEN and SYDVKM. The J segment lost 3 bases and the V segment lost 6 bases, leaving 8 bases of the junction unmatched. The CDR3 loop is CASRIQGRGYEQYF. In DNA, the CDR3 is TGTGCCAGCAGGATACAGGGGAGAGGCTACGAGCAGTACTTC.

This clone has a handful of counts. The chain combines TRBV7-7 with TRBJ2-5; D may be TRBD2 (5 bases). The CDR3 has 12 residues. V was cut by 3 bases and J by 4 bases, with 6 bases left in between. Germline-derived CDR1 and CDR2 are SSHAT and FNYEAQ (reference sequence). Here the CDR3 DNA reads TGTGCCAGCAGCTTCGAGGGAGAGACCCAGTACTTC. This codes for CASSFEGETQYF.

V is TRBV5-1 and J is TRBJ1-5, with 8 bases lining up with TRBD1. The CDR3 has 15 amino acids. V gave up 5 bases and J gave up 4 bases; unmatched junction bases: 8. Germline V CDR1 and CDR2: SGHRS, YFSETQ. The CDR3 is CASRVGTGPNQPQHF. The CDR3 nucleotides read TGCGCCAGCAGGGTGGGGACAGGCCCAAATCAGCCCCAGCATTTT.